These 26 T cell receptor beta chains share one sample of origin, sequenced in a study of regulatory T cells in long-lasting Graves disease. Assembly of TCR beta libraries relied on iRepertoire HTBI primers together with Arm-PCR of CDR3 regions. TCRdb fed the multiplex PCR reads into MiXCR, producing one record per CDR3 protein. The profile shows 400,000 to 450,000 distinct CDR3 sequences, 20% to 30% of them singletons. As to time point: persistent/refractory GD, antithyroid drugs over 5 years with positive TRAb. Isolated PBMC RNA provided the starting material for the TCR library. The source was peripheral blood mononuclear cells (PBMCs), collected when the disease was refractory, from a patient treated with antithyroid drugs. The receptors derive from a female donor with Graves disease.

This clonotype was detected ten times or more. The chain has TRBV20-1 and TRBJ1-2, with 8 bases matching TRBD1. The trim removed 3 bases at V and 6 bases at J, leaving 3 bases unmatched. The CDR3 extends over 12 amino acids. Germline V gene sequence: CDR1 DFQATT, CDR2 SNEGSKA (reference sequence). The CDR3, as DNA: TGCAGTGCTAGGGTGACAGGGGATGGCTACACCTTC. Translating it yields CSARVTGDGYTF.

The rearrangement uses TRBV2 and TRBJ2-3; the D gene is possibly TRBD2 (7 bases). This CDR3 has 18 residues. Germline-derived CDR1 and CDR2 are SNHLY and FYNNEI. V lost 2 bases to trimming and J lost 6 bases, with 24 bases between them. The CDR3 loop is CASSERGRAMFSSDTQYF. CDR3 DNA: TGTGCCAGCAGTGAAAGGGGGAGGGCCATGTTCAGTTCGGATACGCAGTATTTT.

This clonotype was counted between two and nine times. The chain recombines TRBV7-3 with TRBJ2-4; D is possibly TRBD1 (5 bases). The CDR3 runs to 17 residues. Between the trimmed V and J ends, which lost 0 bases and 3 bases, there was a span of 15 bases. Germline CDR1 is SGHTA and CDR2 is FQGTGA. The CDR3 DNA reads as TGTGCCAGCAGCTTAACGTCATCGGCAACAGGCAAAAACATTCAGTACTTC. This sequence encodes CASSLTSSATGKNIQYF.

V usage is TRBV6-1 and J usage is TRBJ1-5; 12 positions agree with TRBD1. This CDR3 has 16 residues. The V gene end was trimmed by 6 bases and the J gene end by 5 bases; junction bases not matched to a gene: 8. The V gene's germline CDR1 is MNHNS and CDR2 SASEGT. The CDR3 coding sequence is TGTGCCAGCAGAACGACCGGGACAGGGGGCTATCAGCCCCAGCATTTT. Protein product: CASRTTGTGGYQPQHF.

CDR3 sequence reads: CASSLDGTGGYRNQPQHF. In DNA, the CDR3 is TGTGCCAGCAGCTTGGACGGGACAGGAGGTTATCGCAATCAGCCCCAGCATTTT. The chain carries TRBV5-8 and TRBJ1-5; 8 bases are a match to TRBD1. The J segment lost 2 bases and the V segment lost 0 bases, leaving 10 bases of the junction unmatched. CDR3 length: 18 residues. The germline V gene has CDR1 SGHTS and CDR2 YDEGEE.

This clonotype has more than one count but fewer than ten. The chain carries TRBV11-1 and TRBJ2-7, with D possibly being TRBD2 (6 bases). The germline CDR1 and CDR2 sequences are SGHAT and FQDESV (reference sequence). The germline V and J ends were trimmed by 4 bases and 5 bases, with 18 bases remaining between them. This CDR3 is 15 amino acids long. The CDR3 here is CASSSGGADGDEQYF. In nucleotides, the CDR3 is TGTGCCAGCAGCTCCGGAGGGGCGGATGGGGACGAGCAGTACTTC.

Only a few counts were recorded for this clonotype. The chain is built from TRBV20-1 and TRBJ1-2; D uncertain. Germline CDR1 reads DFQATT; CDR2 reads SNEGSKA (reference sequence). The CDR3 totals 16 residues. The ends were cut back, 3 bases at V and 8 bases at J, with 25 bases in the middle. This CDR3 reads CSASPPQDMRLWGYTF. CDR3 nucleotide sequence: TGCAGTGCTAGTCCCCCCCAAGACATGCGCCTATGGGGCTACACCTTC.

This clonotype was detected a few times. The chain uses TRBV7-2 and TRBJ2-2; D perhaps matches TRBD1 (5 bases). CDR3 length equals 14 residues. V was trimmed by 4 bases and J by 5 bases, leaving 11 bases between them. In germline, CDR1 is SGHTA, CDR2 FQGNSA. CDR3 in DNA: TGTGCCAGCAGCTCAGGGTACGGGACCGGGGAGCTGTTTTTT. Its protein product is CASSSGYGTGELFF.

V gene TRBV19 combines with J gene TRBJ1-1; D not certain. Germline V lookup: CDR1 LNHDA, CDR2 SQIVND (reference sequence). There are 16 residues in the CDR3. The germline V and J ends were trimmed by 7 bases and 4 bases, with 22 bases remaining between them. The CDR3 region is CASNGPPWELGTEAFF. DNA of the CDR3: TGTGCCAGTAACGGACCTCCGTGGGAACTCGGCACTGAAGCTTTCTTT.

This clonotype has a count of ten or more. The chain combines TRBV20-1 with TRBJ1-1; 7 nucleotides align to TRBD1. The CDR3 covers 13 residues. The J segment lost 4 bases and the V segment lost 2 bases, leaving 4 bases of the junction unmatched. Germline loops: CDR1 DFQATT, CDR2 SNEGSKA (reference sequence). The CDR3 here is CSARSAGGTEAFF. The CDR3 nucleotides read TGCAGTGCTAGATCGGCAGGGGGCACTGAAGCTTTCTTT.

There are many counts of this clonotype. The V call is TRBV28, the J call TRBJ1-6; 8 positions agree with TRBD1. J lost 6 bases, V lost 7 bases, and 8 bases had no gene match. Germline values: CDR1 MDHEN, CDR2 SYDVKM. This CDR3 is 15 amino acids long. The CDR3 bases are TGTGCCAGCATAATGACAGGGGCGTTTAATTCACCCCTCCACTTT. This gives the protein CASIMTGAFNSPLHF.

The CDR3 spells CSVSRTYEQYF. As DNA, the CDR3 is TGCAGCGTTAGTCGAACCTACGAGCAGTACTTC. The chain combines TRBV29-1 with TRBJ2-7; D remains unclear. The ends were cut back, 5 bases at V and 2 bases at J, with 7 bases in the middle. Germline V gene data show CDR1 as SQVTM and CDR2 as ANQGSEA. The CDR3 is made up of 11 amino acids.

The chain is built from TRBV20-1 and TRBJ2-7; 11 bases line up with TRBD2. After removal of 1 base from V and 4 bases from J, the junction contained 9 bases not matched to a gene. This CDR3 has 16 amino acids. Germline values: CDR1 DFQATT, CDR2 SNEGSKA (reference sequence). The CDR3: CSARAPTSGNFYEQYF. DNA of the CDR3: TGCAGTGCTAGAGCCCCGACTAGCGGGAATTTTTACGAGCAGTACTTC.

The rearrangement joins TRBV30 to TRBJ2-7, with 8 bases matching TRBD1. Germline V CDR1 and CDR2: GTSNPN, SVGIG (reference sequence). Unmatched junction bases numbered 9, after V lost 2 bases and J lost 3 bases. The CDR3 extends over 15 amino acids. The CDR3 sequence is CAWSPITTGGYEQYF. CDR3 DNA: TGTGCCTGGAGTCCGATCACTACAGGGGGCTACGAGCAGTACTTC.

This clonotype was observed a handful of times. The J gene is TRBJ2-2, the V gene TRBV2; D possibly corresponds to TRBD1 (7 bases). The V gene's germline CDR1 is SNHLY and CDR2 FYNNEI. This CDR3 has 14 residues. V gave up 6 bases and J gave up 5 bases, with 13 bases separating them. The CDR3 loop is CASRAGGRTGELFF. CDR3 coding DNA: TGTGCCAGCAGGGCAGGGGGGAGGACCGGGGAGCTGTTTTTT.

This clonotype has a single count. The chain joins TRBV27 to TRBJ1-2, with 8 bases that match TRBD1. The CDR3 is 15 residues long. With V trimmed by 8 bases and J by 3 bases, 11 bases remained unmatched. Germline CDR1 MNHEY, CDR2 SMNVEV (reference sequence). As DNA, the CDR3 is TGTGCCAGCGGCAGGGGGCCTATTGTCGACTATGGCTACACCTTC. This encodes CASGRGPIVDYGYTF.

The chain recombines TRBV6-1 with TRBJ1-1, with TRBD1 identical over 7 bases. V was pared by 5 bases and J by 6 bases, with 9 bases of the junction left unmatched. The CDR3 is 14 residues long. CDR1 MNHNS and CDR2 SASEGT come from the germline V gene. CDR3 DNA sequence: TGTGCCAGCAGTCATGACAGGGTGGTGGCTGAAGCTTTCTTT. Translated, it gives CASSHDRVVAEAFF.

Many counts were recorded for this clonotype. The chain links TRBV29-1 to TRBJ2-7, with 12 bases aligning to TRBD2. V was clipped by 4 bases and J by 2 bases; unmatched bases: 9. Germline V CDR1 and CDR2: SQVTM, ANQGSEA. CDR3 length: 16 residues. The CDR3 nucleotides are TGCAGCGTTGGCCAGATCACTAGCGGGAGGCCCTACGAGCAGTACTTC. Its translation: CSVGQITSGRPYEQYF.

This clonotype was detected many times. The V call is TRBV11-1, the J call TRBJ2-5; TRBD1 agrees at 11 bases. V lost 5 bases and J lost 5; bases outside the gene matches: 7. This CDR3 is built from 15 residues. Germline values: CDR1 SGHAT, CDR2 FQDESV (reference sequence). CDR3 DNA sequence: TGTGCCAGCAGCCCCGGACAGGGGGCATTGGAGACCCAGTACTTC. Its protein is CASSPGQGALETQYF.

The CDR3 DNA sequence: TGTGCCAGCTCCGGACAGGACGACACTGAAGCTTTCTTT. Protein: CASSGQDDTEAFF. The chain combines TRBV19 with TRBJ1-1, with TRBD1 identical over 7 bases. Germline V gives CDR1 LNHDA, CDR2 SQIVND (reference sequence). Trimming at V came to 9 bases and at J to 3 bases, leaving 7 bases not matched to a gene. CDR3 length: 13 residues.

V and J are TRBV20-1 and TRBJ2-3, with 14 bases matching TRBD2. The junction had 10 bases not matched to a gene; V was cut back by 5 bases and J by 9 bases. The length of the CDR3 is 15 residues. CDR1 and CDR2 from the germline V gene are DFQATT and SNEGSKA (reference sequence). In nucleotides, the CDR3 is TGCAGTGCTCCTGAGACTAGCGGGAGGGACCGCACGCAGTATTTT. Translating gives CSAPETSGRDRTQYF.

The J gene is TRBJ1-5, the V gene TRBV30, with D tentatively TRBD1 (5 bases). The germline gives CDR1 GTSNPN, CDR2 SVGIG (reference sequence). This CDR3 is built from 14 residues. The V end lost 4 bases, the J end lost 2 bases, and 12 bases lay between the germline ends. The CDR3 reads CAWTRGRGNQPQHF. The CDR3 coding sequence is TGTGCCTGGACTAGGGGCAGGGGCAATCAGCCCCAGCATTTT.

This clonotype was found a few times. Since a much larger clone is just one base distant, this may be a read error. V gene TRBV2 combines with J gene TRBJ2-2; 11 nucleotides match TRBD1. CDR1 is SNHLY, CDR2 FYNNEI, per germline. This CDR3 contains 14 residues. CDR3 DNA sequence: TGTGCCAGCAGATGGGACAGGGGGTCCGGGGAGCCGTTTTTT. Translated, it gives CASRWDRGSGEPFF. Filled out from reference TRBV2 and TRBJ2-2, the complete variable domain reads EPEVTQTPSHQVTQMGQEVILRCVPISNHLYFYWYRQILGQKVEFLVSFYNNEISEKSEIFDDQFSVERPDGSNFTLKIRSTKLEDSAMYFCASRWDRGSGEPFFGEGSRLTVL.

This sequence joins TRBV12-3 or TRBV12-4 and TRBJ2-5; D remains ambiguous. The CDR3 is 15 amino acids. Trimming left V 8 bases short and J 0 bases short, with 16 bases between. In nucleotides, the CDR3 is TGTGCCAGCCAGTTCGGTCCGGGTTACCAAGAGACCCAGTACTTC. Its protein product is CASQFGPGYQETQYF.

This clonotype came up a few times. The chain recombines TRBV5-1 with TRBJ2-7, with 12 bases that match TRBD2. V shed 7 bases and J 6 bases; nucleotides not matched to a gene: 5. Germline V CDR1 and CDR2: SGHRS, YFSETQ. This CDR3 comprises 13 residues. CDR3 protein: CASGLAGGPEQYF. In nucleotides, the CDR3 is TGCGCCAGCGGCCTAGCGGGAGGGCCCGAGCAGTACTTC. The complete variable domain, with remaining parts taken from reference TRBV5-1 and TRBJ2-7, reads KAGVTQTPRYLIKTRGQQVTLSCSPISGHRSVSWYQQTPGQGLQFLFEYFSETQRNKGNFPGRFSGRQFSNSRSEMNVSTLELGDSALYLCASGLAGGPEQYFGPGTRLTVT.

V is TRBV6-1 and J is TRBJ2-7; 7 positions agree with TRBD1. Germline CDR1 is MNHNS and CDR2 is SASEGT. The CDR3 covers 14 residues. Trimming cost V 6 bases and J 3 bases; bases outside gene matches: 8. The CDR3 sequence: CASRNPGQSYEQYF. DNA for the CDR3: TGTGCCAGCAGGAACCCGGGACAGAGCTACGAGCAGTACTTC.